Presented here are 26 T cell receptor beta chains from one specimen sequenced in a study of blood T cell repertoires in COVID-19. TCRdb's copy holds only in-frame clones and misses some; the assay was immunoSEQ multiplex PCR. The table lists about 70,000 clones, around 90% of them singletons. The sequencing input was peripheral blood. The receptors originated from a woman younger than 30 with acute or convalescent COVID-19.

This chain joins TRBV10-3 and TRBJ2-5; the match to TRBD2 covers 14 bases. Germline V gives CDR1 ENHRY, CDR2 SYGVKD. There are 17 residues in the CDR3. The ends lost 4 bases at V and 5 bases at J; junction bases unmatched: 9. CDR3 amino acids: CAISAETSGGAWETQYF. Written as DNA, the CDR3 is TGTGCCATCAGTGCTGAGACTAGCGGGGGGGCCTGGGAGACCCAGTACTTC.

J is TRBJ2-3 and V is TRBV28, with 8 bases matching TRBD2. The V segment lost 5 bases and the J segment 1 base; nucleotides outside the gene matches: 5. Germline CDR1 reads MDHEN; CDR2 reads SYDVKM. This CDR3 contains 15 residues. The CDR3 loop is CASSDGGGRTDTQYF. The CDR3 nucleotides are TGTGCCAGCAGTGACGGCGGGGGGCGCACAGATACGCAGTATTTT. The full variable domain, rest sourced from reference TRBV28 and TRBJ2-3, is DVKVTQSSRYLVKRTGEKVFLECVQDMDHENMFWYRQDPGLGLRLIYFSYDVKMKEKGDIPEGYSVSREKKERFSLILESASTNQTSMYLCASSDGGGRTDTQYFGPGTRLTVL.

The rearrangement links TRBV20-1 to TRBJ1-3; maybe TRBD1 (5 bases). This CDR3 has 11 residues. In germline, CDR1 is DFQATT, CDR2 SNEGSKA (reference sequence). Trimming pared 3 bases from V and 8 bases from J, leaving 8 bases between. The DNA for the CDR3 is TGCAGTGCTAGGACAGATTACACCATATATTTT. Its translation is CSARTDYTIYF.

The rearrangement joins TRBV3-1 (or the pseudogene TRBV3-2) to TRBJ2-3; 10 bases agree with TRBD2. V was pared by 0 bases and J by 4 bases, with 4 bases of the junction left unmatched. CDR1 and CDR2 (germline): LGHDT, YNNKEL (reference sequence). The CDR3 is 16 residues long. In nucleotides, the CDR3 is TGTGCCAGCAGCCAAGATGTCAGCGGGGGGGCAGATACGCAGTATTTT. It yields the protein CASSQDVSGGADTQYF.

The gene calls are TRBV7-9 and TRBJ1-2; D is undetermined. V lost 5 bases and J lost 7, with 14 bases in between. This CDR3 has 13 residues. The germline V gene has CDR1 SEHNR and CDR2 FQNEAQ (reference sequence). As DNA, the CDR3 is TGTGCCAGCAGCCGGATAGGACTGGGTGGCTACACCTTC. Its protein is CASSRIGLGGYTF.

V usage is TRBV28 and J usage is TRBJ1-1; weak D call: TRBD1 (6 bases). The V gene lost 5 bases and the J gene lost 2 bases, with 15 bases spanning the gap. From germline, CDR1 is MDHEN and CDR2 SYDVKM. The CDR3 length is 15 residues. CDR3 residues: CASSPPGQRNTEAFF. CDR3 DNA sequence: TGTGCCAGCAGTCCCCCGGGACAACGCAACACTGAAGCTTTCTTT.

The rearrangement links TRBV27 to TRBJ1-6; D not resolved. Trimming stripped 5 bases from V and 9 bases from J, with 8 bases between. Germline CDR1 MNHEY, CDR2 SMNVEV (reference sequence). The CDR3 length is 12 residues. CDR3 loop: CASSQSGSPLHF. The DNA of the CDR3 is TGTGCCAGCAGTCAATCAGGTTCACCCCTCCACTTT.

This chain uses TRBV7-2 with TRBJ1-5; possibly TRBD1 for D (5 bases). Germline-derived CDR1 and CDR2 are SGHTA and FQGNSA. The ends were cut back, 0 bases at V and 2 bases at J, with 5 bases in the middle. The CDR3 runs 14 residues. The CDR3 nucleotides are TGTGCCAGCAGCTTAGCAGGGGGCAATCAGCCCCAGCATTTT. It codes for CASSLAGGNQPQHF.

J is TRBJ1-1 and V is TRBV6-5, with D possibly matching TRBD1 (5 bases). Germline V gives CDR1 MNHEY, CDR2 SVGAGI. The V end lost 6 bases, the J end lost 4 bases, and 12 bases lay between the germline ends. The length of the CDR3 is 13 residues. CDR3 amino acids: CASSPGGTTEAFF. The CDR3 coding sequence is TGTGCCAGCAGCCCGGGGGGAACCACTGAAGCTTTCTTT.

This sequence joins TRBV11-2 and TRBJ2-5, with 7 positions matching TRBD1. The CDR3 sequence is 15 residues long. CDR1 and CDR2 from the germline V gene are SGHAT and FQNNGV. V shed 3 bases and J 1 base; nucleotides not matched to a gene: 5. The CDR3 here is CASSLGQRVQETQYF. The CDR3 DNA sequence: TGTGCCAGCAGCTTGGGACAGAGGGTCCAAGAGACCCAGTACTTC. Variable domain in full (rest from reference TRBV11-2 and TRBJ2-5): EAGVAQSPRYKIIEKRQSVAFWCNPISGHATLYWYQQILGQGPKLLIQFQNNGVVDDSQLPKDRFSAERLKGVDSTLKIQPAKLEDSAVYLCASSLGQRVQETQYFGPGTRLLVL.

J is TRBJ2-7 and V is TRBV2; D gene ambiguous. Germline lookup yields CDR1 SNHLY and CDR2 FYNNEI. The length of the CDR3 is 15 residues. Trimming cost V 6 bases and J 2 bases, with 17 bases left between them. Here the CDR3 DNA reads TGTGCCAGCAGGAGGAACACTGGAGAGACCTACGAGCAGTACTTC. Translating gives CASRRNTGETYEQYF. The entire variable domain, with the rest obtained from reference TRBV2 and TRBJ2-7, is as follows: EPEVTQTPSHQVTQMGQEVILRCVPISNHLYFYWYRQILGQKVEFLVSFYNNEISEKSEIFDDQFSVERPDGSNFTLKIRSTKLEDSAMYFCASRRNTGETYEQYFGPGTRLTVT.

The CDR3 DNA reads TGTGCCAGCAGTATTAGCGGGAGGGCCCTCCTTGAGCAGTTCTTC. This sequence encodes CASSISGRALLEQFF. The chain couples TRBV27 to TRBJ2-1; 11 bases fit TRBD2. Germline V lookup: CDR1 MNHEY, CDR2 SMNVEV (reference sequence). Trimming removed 5 bases from V and 9 bases from J; junction bases left unmatched: 9. The CDR3 runs 15 residues.

V usage is TRBV4-1 and J usage is TRBJ2-3, with TRBD2 as a possible D gene (5 bases). V dropped 0 bases and J dropped 1 base, with 11 bases sitting between them. The CDR3 extends over 16 amino acids. Germline V CDR1 and CDR2: MGHRA, YSYEKL. The CDR3 DNA reads TGCGCCAGCAGCCAAGAAGGTAGCGTGCGCACAGATACGCAGTATTTT. It encodes CASSQEGSVRTDTQYF.

V usage is TRBV11-2 and J usage is TRBJ2-1; 10 nucleotides match TRBD2. The CDR3 contains 15 residues. V gave up 6 bases and J gave up 1 base; unmatched junction bases: 3. Germline assignment: CDR1 SGHAT and CDR2 FQNNGV. CDR3 region: CASRRAGGSYNEQFF. The CDR3 nucleotides read TGTGCCAGCAGACGAGCGGGAGGGTCCTACAATGAGCAGTTCTTC.

CDR3 region: CASSSSGTGAEKLFF. In nucleotides, the CDR3 is TGTGCCAGCAGCTCGTCCGGGACAGGCGCCGAAAAACTGTTTTTT. The V call is TRBV7-9, the J call TRBJ1-4; 8 bases are shared with TRBD1. V lost 4 bases and J lost 8; bases outside the gene matches: 9. Germline CDR1 reads SEHNR; CDR2 reads FQNEAQ (reference sequence). The CDR3 is 15 residues long. Filled out from reference TRBV7-9 and TRBJ1-4, the complete variable domain reads DTGVSQNPRHKITKRGQNVTFRCDPISEHNRLYWYRQTLGQGPEFLTYFQNEAQLEKSRLLSDRFSAERPKGSFSTLEIQRTEQGDSAMYLCASSSSGTGAEKLFFGSGTQLSVL.

This rearrangement joins TRBV6-5 to TRBJ2-6; tentatively, D is TRBD1 (6 bases). Trimming took 4 bases from V and 3 from J, leaving 7 bases between them. CDR1 is MNHEY and CDR2 is SVGAGI in the germline V gene. CDR3 length: 14 amino acids. CDR3 DNA sequence: TGTGCCAGCAGTTGGGGGCGTGGGGCCAACGTCCTGACTTTC. Translation gives CASSWGRGANVLTF.

Concerning this clone itself: Additional DNA sequences in this sample encode the identical CDR3. This sequence joins TRBV29-1 and TRBJ2-2, with 8 bases fitting TRBD1. V dropped 4 bases and J dropped 5; count of bases not matched to a gene: 3. CDR1 is SQVTM, CDR2 ANQGSEA, per germline. The CDR3 is 13 amino acids. CDR3: CSVGTGRTGELFF. The CDR3 DNA reads as TGCAGCGTTGGGACAGGGAGGACCGGGGAGCTGTTTTTT.

CDR3 sequence reads: CASSARGERYNEQFF. In DNA, the CDR3 is TGTGCCAGTAGTGCCAGGGGGGAACGATACAATGAGCAGTTCTTC. The gene calls are TRBV19 and TRBJ2-1, with a tentative D call TRBD1 (7 bases). The CDR3 is 15 amino acids. The germline V gene has CDR1 LNHDA and CDR2 SQIVND (reference sequence). Trimming removed 5 bases at V and 4 bases at J, with 15 bases between.

The rearrangement joins TRBV30 to TRBJ1-5; tentative D call: TRBD1 (5 bases). The germline V and J ends were trimmed by 1 base and 4 bases, with 8 bases remaining between them. CDR1 is GTSNPN, CDR2 SVGIG, per germline (reference sequence). CDR3 length: 13 residues. The CDR3 reads CAWSGRGNQPQHF. CDR3 DNA: TGTGCCTGGAGTGGTAGGGGAAATCAGCCCCAGCATTTT.

This clone was detected only a few times. The chain has TRBV6-6 and TRBJ1-1; 8 bases fit TRBD1. The CDR3 has 14 amino acids. The germline V gene encodes CDR1 MNHNY and CDR2 SVGAGI (reference sequence). V lost 2 bases to trimming and J lost 3 bases; unmatched junction nucleotides: 2. This CDR3 reads CASSYQQGDTEAFF. The CDR3 DNA follows: TGTGCCAGCAGTTACCAACAGGGGGACACTGAAGCTTTCTTT.

Concerning this clone: This sample includes further DNA sequences coding for the same CDR3. V usage is TRBV9 and J usage is TRBJ2-3; 9 nucleotides line up with TRBD2. The CDR3 is made up of 15 amino acids. Losses at the gene ends were 0 bases for V and 6 bases for J; bases not matched to a gene: 5. Germline V gene lookup returns CDR1 SGDLS and CDR2 YYNGEE. CDR3 region: CASSVVPSGTDTQYF. CDR3 nucleotide sequence: TGTGCCAGCAGCGTAGTTCCTAGCGGGACCGATACGCAGTATTTT.

This chain uses TRBV10-3 with TRBJ2-1, with 12 bases lining up with TRBD2. The CDR3 extends over 16 amino acids. CDR1 is ENHRY and CDR2 is SYGVKD in the germline V gene. V lost 4 bases and J lost 8; bases outside the gene matches: 9. This CDR3 reads CAISGPLAGGNYEQFF. The CDR3 DNA follows: TGTGCCATCAGTGGGCCCCTAGCGGGGGGGAACTATGAGCAGTTCTTC.

The rearrangement joins TRBV7-9 to TRBJ2-1, with TRBD2 matching 9 bases. J lost 3 bases, V lost 5 bases, and 8 bases had no gene match. Germline CDR1 reads SEHNR; CDR2 reads FQNEAQ (reference sequence). This CDR3 has 16 residues. CDR3 region: CASSPQGTSSYNEQFF. The CDR3 nucleotides are TGTGCCAGCAGCCCCCAAGGGACTAGCAGCTACAATGAGCAGTTCTTC.

This clone has ten or more counts. J is TRBJ2-1 and V is TRBV18; 7 nucleotides agree with TRBD1. The V gene's germline CDR1 is KGHSH and CDR2 LQKENI. V was pared by 5 bases and J by 5 bases, with 12 bases of the junction left unmatched. The CDR3 has 16 amino acids. The DNA for the CDR3 is TGTGCCAGCTCATCCCGCCCGGGACAGCCGGACAATGAGCAGTTCTTC. Its protein is CASSSRPGQPDNEQFF.

CDR3 sequence: CASSQEPTVPFYEQYF. CDR3 bases: TGCGCCAGCAGCCAAGAGCCGACAGTACCTTTCTACGAGCAGTACTTC. This chain connects TRBV4-1 to TRBJ2-7; D may be TRBD1 (5 bases). There are 16 residues in the CDR3. Trimming removed 0 bases at V and 3 bases at J, with 15 bases between. Germline V lookup: CDR1 MGHRA, CDR2 YSYEKL.

This chain uses TRBV4-2 with TRBJ2-1, with TRBD1 as a possible D gene (6 bases). V shed 0 bases and J shed 0 bases, with 12 bases lying between them. In germline, CDR1 is LGHNA, CDR2 YNFKEQ. The CDR3 totals 17 residues. The CDR3 here is CASSQEGAPSSYNEQFF. DNA for the CDR3: TGTGCCAGCAGCCAAGAGGGGGCCCCGAGCTCCTACAATGAGCAGTTCTTC.